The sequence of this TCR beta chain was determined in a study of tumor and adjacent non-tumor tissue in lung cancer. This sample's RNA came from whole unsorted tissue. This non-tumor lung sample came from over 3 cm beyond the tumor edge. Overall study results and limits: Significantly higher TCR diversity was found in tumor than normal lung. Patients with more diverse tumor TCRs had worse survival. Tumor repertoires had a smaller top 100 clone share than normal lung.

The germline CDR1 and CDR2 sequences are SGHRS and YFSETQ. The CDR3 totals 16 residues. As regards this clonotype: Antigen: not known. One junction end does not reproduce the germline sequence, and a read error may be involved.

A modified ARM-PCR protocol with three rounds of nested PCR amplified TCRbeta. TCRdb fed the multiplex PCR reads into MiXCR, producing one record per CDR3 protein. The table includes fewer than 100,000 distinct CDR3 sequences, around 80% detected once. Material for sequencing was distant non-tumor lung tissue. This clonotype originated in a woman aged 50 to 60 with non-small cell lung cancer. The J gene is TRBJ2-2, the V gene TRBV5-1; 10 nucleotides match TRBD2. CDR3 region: CASNLLTSGLVGGLFF. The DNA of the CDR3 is TGCGCCAGCAACTTGTTGACTAGCGGGTTGGTCGGGGGGCTGTTTTTT. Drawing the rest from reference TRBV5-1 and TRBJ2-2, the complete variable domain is KAGVTQTPRYLIKTRGQQVTLSCSPISGHRSVSWYQQTPGQGLQFLFEYFSETQRNKGNFPGRFSGRQFSNSRSEMNVSTLELGDSALYLCASNLLTSGLVGGLFFGEGSRLTVL.